The 5 T cell receptor beta chains below come from one sample, sequenced in a study of cytomegalovirus exposure and HLA in healthy donors. PCR was performed using 60 Vbeta and 13 Jbeta primers. Data came from immunoSEQ multiplex PCR; TCRdb stores just in-frame clones and leaves some out. The sample lists 150,000 to 200,000 clones; 70% to 75% were seen once. The sequenced material came from PBMCs. The origin of the receptors is a man between 18 and 35 years old in good health and CMV-seropositive.

A single count supports this clone. The V gene is TRBV5-4, the J gene TRBJ2-1; TRBD2 matches at 16 bases. The germline V gene has CDR1 SGHNT and CDR2 YYREEE (reference sequence). This CDR3 contains 18 residues. V shed 4 bases and J 7 bases; nucleotides not matched to a gene: 11. The CDR3 nucleotides are TGTGCCAGCAGCACCGGGACTAGCGGGAGGGCCGGCGAAAATGAGCAGTTCTTC. It encodes CASSTGTSGRAGENEQFF.

The rearrangement links TRBV10-3 to TRBJ2-1, with TRBD2 matching 11 bases. The CDR3 loop spans 15 amino acids. Germline CDR1 ENHRY, CDR2 SYGVKD. Trimming took 3 bases from V and 4 from J; bases not matched to a gene: 2. The DNA for the CDR3 is TGTGCCATCAGTGATGTAGCGGGAGGGTACAATGAGCAGTTCTTC. This sequence encodes CAISDVAGGYNEQFF.

This clone has only a few counts. V gene TRBV4-1 combines with J gene TRBJ1-4, with a tentative D call TRBD1 (5 bases). The CDR3 spans 16 residues. Germline V gives CDR1 MGHRA, CDR2 YSYEKL. V was shortened by 2 bases and J by 0 bases, with 10 bases between the two germline ends. CDR3 protein: CASSQTGPSTNEKLFF. In DNA, the CDR3 is TGCGCCAGCAGCCAAACAGGACCGTCAACTAATGAAAAACTGTTTTTT.

J is TRBJ2-5 and V is TRBV5-1; the match to TRBD2 covers 13 bases. The V and J ends lost 7 bases and 4 bases, in that order; junction bases with no gene match: 7. The germline gives CDR1 SGHRS, CDR2 YFSETQ. The length of the CDR3 is 15 residues. CDR3: CASALGLAGRETQYF. The DNA of the CDR3 is TGCGCCAGCGCCCTGGGACTAGCGGGAAGAGAGACCCAGTACTTC.

The sample holds a few counts of this clone. The V call is TRBV7-8, the J call TRBJ2-2; 9 bases fit TRBD2. The CDR3 totals 17 residues. V gave up 1 base and J gave up 5 bases; unmatched junction bases: 8. Per the germline V gene, CDR1 is SGHVS and CDR2 is FQNEAQ. CDR3 DNA sequence: TGTGCCAGCAGCTTAGTGGGGCGGGAGGGAAAGACCGGGGAGCTGTTTTTT. This gives the protein CASSLVGREGKTGELFF.